This T cell receptor (beta chain) was found in a study of human thymus T cells. Overall study findings and caveats: Thymic as well as blood repertoires seemed to favor certain V and J genes unevenly. Related studies noted strongly shared thymic repertoires across unrelated people.

The sample holds a few counts of this clone. Antigen unknown. Thymic resections from corrective heart surgery supplied the tissue. TCRdb keeps only in-frame clones here, not all; method: immunoSEQ multiplex PCR. The table has roughly 120,000 clones, around 94% seen once. V lost 6 bases and J lost 8, with 8 bases in between. The CDR3 spans 12 residues. Per germline, CDR1 MGHDK and CDR2 SYGVNS. This receptor was taken from a boy in the first two years of life with a congenital heart defect but otherwise immunologically healthy. The sequenced sample was thymus tissue. The V gene is TRBV25-1, the J gene TRBJ1-6; D uncertain. CDR3 loop: CASREADSPLHF. DNA of the CDR3: TGTGCCAGCAGGGAGGCCGATTCACCCCTCCACTTT.